These 12 T cell receptor beta chains were all obtained from the same sample, sequenced in a study of glioma-infiltrating T cells after dendritic cell vaccination (dated by TCRdb to between 2015 and 2016). The time point label, as the study defines it: after dendritic cell vaccination, including at tumor progression/relapse. Libraries came from the immunoSEQ multiplex PCR assay. Here the immuneACCESS table is served through TCRdb, limited to in-frame sequences with V and J called. Missing clones are a known gap in these copies; in checked studies unresolved V genes cover under half, and the rest lacks a known reason. This sample holds 55,000 to 75,000 clones; around 83% were observed only once. The ten largest clones capture less than 20% of the sample. The material sequenced was blood, taken after dendritic cell vaccination. These receptors were taken from a human donor with glioblastoma.

As regards this clone: The same CDR3 is also encoded by other DNA sequences in this sample. This chain's CDR3 is CASSQRTSGGTDTQYF. The CDR3 bases are TGTGCCAGCAGCCAAAGGACTAGCGGTGGCACAGATACGCAGTATTTT. The rearrangement joins TRBV7-6 to TRBJ2-3, with TRBD2 matching over 10 bases. The trim removed 5 bases at V and 1 base at J, leaving 6 bases unmatched. The germline V gene has CDR1 SGHVS and CDR2 FNYEAQ. This CDR3 has 16 residues.

The chain employs TRBV7-8 and TRBJ2-5; 10 nucleotides line up with TRBD2. Per germline, CDR1 SGHVS and CDR2 FQNEAQ. After removal of 3 bases from V and 2 bases from J, the junction contained 6 bases not matched to a gene. This CDR3 region has 16 residues. CDR3 loop: CASSFTSSGGQETQYF. The CDR3 DNA sequence: TGTGCCAGCAGCTTCACTTCTAGCGGGGGACAAGAGACCCAGTACTTC.

V is TRBV7-6 and J is TRBJ1-1; the match to TRBD1 covers 7 bases. Germline-derived CDR1 and CDR2 are SGHVS and FNYEAQ. V shed 2 bases and J 2 bases; nucleotides not matched to a gene: 2. The CDR3 runs to 14 residues. CDR3 DNA: TGTGCCAGCAGCTTAAACAGGGGCAACACTGAAGCTTTCTTT. Translated, it gives CASSLNRGNTEAFF.

This chain uses TRBV7-2 with TRBJ1-2; 7 nucleotides agree with TRBD1. Germline V gene sequence: CDR1 SGHTA, CDR2 FQGNSA. With 5 bases clipped from V and 5 bases from J, the junction kept 8 bases outside the gene matches. CDR3 length equals 14 residues. Here the CDR3 DNA reads TGTGCCAGCAGCCCGGCCGGGACAGCGTATGGCTACACCTTC. It specifies CASSPAGTAYGYTF.

This clone has more than one count but fewer than ten. J is TRBJ2-6 and V is TRBV5-1, with TRBD1 identical over 8 bases. Germline CDR1 and CDR2: SGHRS and YFSETQ. The CDR3 sequence is 17 residues long. V shed 4 bases and J 0 bases; nucleotides not matched to a gene: 6. This CDR3 is CASSPRTGSSGANVLTF. The CDR3 coding sequence is TGCGCCAGCAGCCCACGGACAGGGTCCTCTGGGGCCAACGTCCTGACTTTC.

In DNA form, the CDR3 reads TGCGCCAGTCCACGCCCTGCAACTCCTTACAATGAGCAGTTCTTC. Amino acid sequence: CASPRPATPYNEQFF. The chain has TRBV10-1 and TRBJ2-1; D ambiguous. CDR3 length: 15 residues. Germline-derived CDR1 and CDR2 are WNHNN and SYGVQD (reference sequence). The germline V and J ends were trimmed by 9 bases and 4 bases, with 19 bases remaining between them.

The CDR3 DNA sequence: TGTGCCAGCAGCTCCTCAGGGTTAACATATAATTCACCCCTCCACTTT. Translation: CASSSSGLTYNSPLHF. V and J are TRBV5-6 and TRBJ1-6; a weak D match, TRBD1 (5 bases). V lost 3 bases and J lost 4, with 14 bases in between. The CDR3 length is 16 residues. Germline V gives CDR1 SGHDT, CDR2 YYEEEE.

As for this clone: Distinct nucleotide sequences in the sample also encode this CDR3. V gene TRBV19 combines with J gene TRBJ2-7; weak D call: TRBD1 (5 bases). Germline V gene sequence: CDR1 LNHDA, CDR2 SQIVND (reference sequence). This CDR3 contains 12 residues. Trimming removed 4 bases from V and 6 bases from J, with 10 bases in between. CDR3 in DNA: TGTGCCAGTAGTAAAGGGGCCGGCGAGCAGTACTTC. It encodes CASSKGAGEQYF.

The CDR3 DNA sequence: TGTGCCAGCAGCTTAGGGGGAGGGCGGGAGCAGTACTTC. Translating gives CASSLGGGREQYF. The chain employs TRBV11-2 and TRBJ2-7; 7 bases map to TRBD2. The CDR3 covers 13 residues. With 1 base clipped from V and 7 bases from J, the junction kept 4 bases outside the gene matches. CDR1 and CDR2 from the germline V gene are SGHAT and FQNNGV.

V and J are TRBV21-1 and TRBJ2-7; no check of the table's D call, TRBD2, against the DNA was made. TRBV21-1 is classified as a pseudogene. The CDR3 has 14 amino acids. CDR3 amino acids: CASSKGRGSYEQYF. DNA for the CDR3: TGTGCCAGCAGCAAAGGTCGCGGGTCCTACGAGCAGTACTTC.

In this sample, this clone turned up once. The chain uses TRBV4-1 and TRBJ2-1; TRBD1 might be the D (5 bases). The CDR3 spans 16 residues. V dropped 3 bases and J dropped 0 bases, with 12 bases sitting between them. Germline V lookup: CDR1 MGHRA, CDR2 YSYEKL. The CDR3 nucleotides read TGCGCCAGCAGCCATAACAGACAGAGCTCCTACAATGAGCAGTTCTTC. This sequence encodes CASSHNRQSSYNEQFF.

This clone was detected once. This chain connects TRBV6-5 to TRBJ2-7, with 7 bases matching TRBD1. V shed 5 bases and J 0 bases; nucleotides not matched to a gene: 4. CDR1 is MNHEY, CDR2 SVGAGI, per germline. This CDR3 spans 14 amino acids. CDR3 sequence reads: CASSRQGFSYEQYF. DNA for the CDR3: TGTGCCAGCAGTCGACAGGGCTTCTCCTACGAGCAGTACTTC.